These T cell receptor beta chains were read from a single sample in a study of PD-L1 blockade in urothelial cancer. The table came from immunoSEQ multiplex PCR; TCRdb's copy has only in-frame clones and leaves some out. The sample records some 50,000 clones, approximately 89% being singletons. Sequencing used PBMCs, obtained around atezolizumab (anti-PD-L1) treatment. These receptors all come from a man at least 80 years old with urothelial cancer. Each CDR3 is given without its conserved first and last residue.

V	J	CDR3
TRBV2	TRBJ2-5	ASSKWGLAGAGSETQY
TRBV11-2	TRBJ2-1	ASSPRGGGGYNEQF
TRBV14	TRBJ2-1	ASSLGTSGSRVEQF
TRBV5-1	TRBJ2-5	ASSSGGTAQETQY
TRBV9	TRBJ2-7	ASSVDRVGYEQY
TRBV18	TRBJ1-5	ASSPPGQGNQPQH
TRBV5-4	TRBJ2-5	ASSLEGLLVETQY
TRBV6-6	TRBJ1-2	ASSYRGSNYGYT
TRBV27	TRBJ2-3	ASSSIRGTDTQY
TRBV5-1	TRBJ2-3	ASSWGTSGASDTQY
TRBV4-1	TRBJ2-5	ASSLPGGQETQY
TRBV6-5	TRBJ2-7	ASSFSRELAYEQY
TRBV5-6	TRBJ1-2	ASSYRQTFGGYT
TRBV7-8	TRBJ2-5	ASSLGFSALQETQY
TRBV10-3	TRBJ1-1	AIKGTGNTEAF
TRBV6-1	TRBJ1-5	ASSDKKGQPNYSNQPQH
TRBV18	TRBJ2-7	ASSPTGTGGHEQY
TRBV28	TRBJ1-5	ASSLVQAQPQH
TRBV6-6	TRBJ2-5	ASSAGQGTQQETQY
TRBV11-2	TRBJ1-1	ASSLGQGNTEAF
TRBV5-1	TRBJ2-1	ASSLGTSGRNEQF
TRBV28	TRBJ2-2	ASSTNTGELF
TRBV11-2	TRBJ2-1	ASSRKTLEQF
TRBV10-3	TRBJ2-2	AISGGLNTGELF
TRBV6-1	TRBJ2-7	ASSDLRGDGNEQY
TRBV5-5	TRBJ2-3	ASSLVDRGFPDTQY
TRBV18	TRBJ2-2	ASSPRAGGTGELF
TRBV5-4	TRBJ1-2	ASRAQTLGGYT
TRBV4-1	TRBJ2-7	ASSQVEASLVHEQY
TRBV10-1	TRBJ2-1	ASSELTSGAYNEQF
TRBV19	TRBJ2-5	ASSIGLARGGFQETQY
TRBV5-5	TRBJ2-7	ASSLVLAGALGY
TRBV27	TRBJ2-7	ASSFLKAGGIYEQY
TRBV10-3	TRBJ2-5	AISSGEGTQY
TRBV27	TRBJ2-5	ASINSGRAAYSETQY
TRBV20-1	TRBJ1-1	SASRGAEAF
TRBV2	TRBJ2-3	ASSLAHTDTQY
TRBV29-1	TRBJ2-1	SVEVGISYNEQF
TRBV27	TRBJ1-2	ASSSQGVAGGYT
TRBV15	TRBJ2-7	ATRPGLEGRSDKQY
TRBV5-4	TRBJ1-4	ASSPGQGNEKLF
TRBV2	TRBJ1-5	ASSVRGQEQPQH
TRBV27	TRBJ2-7	ASSSRRTSGSVLAYEQY
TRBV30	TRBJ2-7	AWRFPGQLYEQY
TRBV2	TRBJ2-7	ASSDRTGVHEQY
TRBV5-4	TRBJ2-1	ASSLALAIYNEQF
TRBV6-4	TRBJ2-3	ASSDYGTDTQY
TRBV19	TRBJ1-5	ASSTKQEGQPQH
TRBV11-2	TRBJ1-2	ASSLGVRENYGYT
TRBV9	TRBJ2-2	ASSVVGQHTGELF
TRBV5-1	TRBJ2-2	ASSLASTGASITGELF
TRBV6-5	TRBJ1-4	ASSYLGSSGEKLF
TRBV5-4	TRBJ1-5	ASSLGGTNQPQH
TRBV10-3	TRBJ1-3	AISGTGSSGNTIY
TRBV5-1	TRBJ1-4	ASSLEGGGRI
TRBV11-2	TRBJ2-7	ASSLGAGSVPYEQY
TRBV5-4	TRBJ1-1	ASSLEPRNTEAF